Below are 14 T cell receptor beta chains sequenced from a single sample in a study of T cell repertoires in cytomegalovirus infection. TCRdb used MiXCR to reprocess the reads, holding one entry per CDR3 protein. The table records about 98,000 distinct CDR3 sequences, 16% of them present only once. The sample comprised PBMCs. These receptors were taken from a human donor in good health (CMV status not recorded). Some clones in this sample may be carry-over from other donors' samples.

The chain links TRBV7-2 to TRBJ1-1; D is uncertain. The CDR3 has 13 amino acids. Germline V gene data show CDR1 as SGHTA and CDR2 as FQGNSA. The ends were cut back, 2 bases at V and 1 base at J, with 5 bases in the middle. Here the CDR3 DNA reads TGTGCCAGCAGCTTACGATCGAACACTGAAGCTTTCTTT. Its translation is CASSLRSNTEAFF.

The chain couples TRBV2 to TRBJ1-4; D is uncertain. Germline V gene sequence: CDR1 SNHLY, CDR2 FYNNEI. There are 14 residues in the CDR3. Trimming removed 6 bases from V and 5 bases from J, with 13 bases in between. In DNA form, the CDR3 reads TGTGCCAGCAGCCGTCCGGGGAGAAATGAAAAACTGTTTTTT. Translation gives CASSRPGRNEKLFF.

This clonotype was seen at least ten times. The chain couples TRBV7-2 to TRBJ2-5; 7 nucleotides line up with TRBD2. J was trimmed by 3 bases and V by 4 bases; bases with no gene match: 8. Germline loops: CDR1 SGHTA, CDR2 FQGNSA. This CDR3 has 15 amino acids. In nucleotides, the CDR3 is TGTGCCAGCAGCTCAGGGAGGGGCCGCGAAGAGACCCAGTACTTC. Amino acid sequence: CASSSGRGREETQYF.

The chain carries TRBV20-1 and TRBJ2-7; 10 positions match TRBD2. The V segment lost 6 bases and the J segment 4 bases; nucleotides outside the gene matches: 9. Germline V gene lookup returns CDR1 DFQATT and CDR2 SNEGSKA (reference sequence). CDR3 length: 14 amino acids. The CDR3 reads CSAPIAGGLYEQYF. For the CDR3, the DNA is TGCAGTGCCCCCATAGCGGGGGGCCTATACGAGCAGTACTTC.

This clonotype has just a few counts. The genes are TRBV29-1 and TRBJ1-1, with D possibly being TRBD1 (5 bases). From germline, CDR1 is SQVTM and CDR2 ANQGSEA. The CDR3 loop spans 13 amino acids. V lost 4 bases to trimming and J lost 3 bases, with 12 bases between them. CDR3 sequence (DNA): TGCAGCGTTGTCGAGGGGAAGGACACTGAAGCTTTCTTT. It encodes CSVVEGKDTEAFF.

This clonotype occurred many times. CDR3 in DNA: TGTGCCAGCAGCTACAGGGTCCCTGGAAACACCATATATTTT. Its translation is CASSYRVPGNTIYF. This sequence joins TRBV7-2 and TRBJ1-3, with D perhaps TRBD1 (6 bases). V was trimmed by 4 bases and J by 2 bases, leaving 9 bases between them. The CDR3 consists of 14 residues. Germline loops: CDR1 SGHTA, CDR2 FQGNSA.

This clonotype was observed a handful of times. The genes are TRBV4-3 and TRBJ2-7; D may correspond to TRBD1 or TRBD2 (6 bases each). The CDR3 loop spans 16 amino acids. V was pared by 1 base and J by 2 bases, with 15 bases between. Per the germline V gene, CDR1 is LGHNA and CDR2 is YSLEER. The chain's CDR3 is CASSQVGAGQPYEQYF. In DNA form, the CDR3 reads TGCGCCAGCAGCCAAGTTGGGGCGGGACAACCCTACGAGCAGTACTTC.

This clonotype has a handful of counts. The rearrangement uses TRBV15 and TRBJ1-4; no clear D. Per the germline V gene, CDR1 is LNHNV and CDR2 is YYDKDF (reference sequence). The CDR3 runs 14 residues. With 3 bases removed from V and 8 bases from J, the gap between germline ends came to 13 bases. Here the CDR3 reads CATSSGRIFEKLFF. The CDR3 bases are TGTGCCACCAGCAGCGGACGGATTTTCGAAAAACTGTTTTTT.

The rearrangement joins TRBV11-1 to TRBJ1-1; D is ambiguous. CDR1 SGHAT and CDR2 FQDESV come from the germline V gene (reference sequence). The V end lost 5 bases, the J end lost 0 bases, and 13 bases lay between the germline ends. The CDR3 is made up of 15 amino acids. CDR3 sequence reads: CASSQLRAVNTEAFF. The DNA for the CDR3 is TGTGCCAGCAGCCAACTTAGGGCGGTGAACACTGAAGCTTTCTTT.

Here the CDR3 reads CASSSPAGADTQYF. In DNA form, the CDR3 reads TGTGCCAGCAGTAGCCCAGCGGGGGCAGATACGCAGTATTTT. J is TRBJ2-3 and V is TRBV28, with TRBD2 matching 8 bases. V shed 5 bases, J shed 4 bases, and the junction held 5 bases outside the gene matches. Germline V gene lookup returns CDR1 MDHEN and CDR2 SYDVKM. The CDR3 totals 14 residues. The full variable domain, completed using reference TRBV28 and TRBJ2-3, is DVKVTQSSRYLVKRTGEKVFLECVQDMDHENMFWYRQDPGLGLRLIYFSYDVKMKEKGDIPEGYSVSREKKERFSLILESASTNQTSMYLCASSSPAGADTQYFGPGTRLTVL.

This clonotype was seen just once. The V and J genes are TRBV6-2 or TRBV6-3 and TRBJ2-2; TRBD2 agrees at 8 bases. The CDR3 spans 17 residues. The germline CDR1 and CDR2 sequences are MNHEY and SVGEGT. The junction had 5 bases not matched to a gene; V was cut back by 0 bases and J by 2 bases. The CDR3, as DNA: TGTGCCAGCAGTTACTCTCGACTAGCGCTTAACACCGGGGAGCTGTTTTTT. Translated: CASSYSRLALNTGELFF.

With respect to this clonotype: A much larger clone lies one base from this, so it may be a read error. The chain joins TRBV7-2 to TRBJ1-3; 7 nucleotides match TRBD1. Looked up from germline, CDR1 is SGHTA and CDR2 is FQGNSA. This CDR3 region has 15 residues. CDR3 DNA: TGTGCCAGCAGCCCCAGGGGGGGGGGTGGAAACATCATATATTTT. Amino acid sequence: CASSPRGGGGNIIYF.

This clonotype was seen at least ten times. This rearrangement joins TRBV28 to TRBJ2-1; 10 bases line up with TRBD2. This CDR3 region has 16 residues. Germline V gives CDR1 MDHEN, CDR2 SYDVKM. Unmatched junction bases numbered 16, after V lost 6 bases and J lost 11 bases. The CDR3 spells CASRPDRFLAGVKQFF. The CDR3 DNA reads as TGTGCCAGCAGGCCGGACCGGTTCCTAGCGGGGGTAAAGCAGTTCTTC.

The chain couples TRBV4-2 to TRBJ1-2, with D perhaps TRBD1 (5 bases). The CDR3 runs to 15 residues. The germline V gene encodes CDR1 LGHNA and CDR2 YNFKEQ. V was cut by 3 bases and J by 2 bases, with 13 bases left in between. The CDR3 DNA is TGTGCCAGCAGCCAGGGGACTGCCGAAAACTATGGCTACACCTTC. Translation gives CASSQGTAENYGYTF.